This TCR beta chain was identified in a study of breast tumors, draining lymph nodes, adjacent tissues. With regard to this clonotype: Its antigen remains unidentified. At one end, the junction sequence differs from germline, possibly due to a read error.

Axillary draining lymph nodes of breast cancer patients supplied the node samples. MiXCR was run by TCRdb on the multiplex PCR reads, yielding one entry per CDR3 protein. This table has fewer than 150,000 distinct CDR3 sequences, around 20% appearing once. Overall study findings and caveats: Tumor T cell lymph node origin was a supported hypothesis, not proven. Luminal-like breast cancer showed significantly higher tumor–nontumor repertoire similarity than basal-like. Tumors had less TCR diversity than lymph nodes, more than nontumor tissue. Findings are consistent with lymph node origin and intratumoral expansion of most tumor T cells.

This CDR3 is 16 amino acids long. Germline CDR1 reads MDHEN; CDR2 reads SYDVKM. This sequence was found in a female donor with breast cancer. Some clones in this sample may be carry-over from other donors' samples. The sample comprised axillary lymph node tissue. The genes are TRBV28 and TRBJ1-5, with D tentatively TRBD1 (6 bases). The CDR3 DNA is TGTGCCAGCAGTCCGCTAATTGGGGGGGGCAATCAGCCCCGGCATTTT. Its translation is CASSPLIGGGNQPRHF.